These 27 T cell receptor beta chains share one sample of origin, sequenced in a study of human T cells and chemical hapten exposure. Unfractionated whole blood yielded total RNA. In TCRdb, the 5' RACE reads were re-called with MiXCR into one record per CDR3 protein. In the table there are tens of thousands of distinct CDR3 sequences, 7.7% of which are singletons. These receptors all stem from a male donor in good health.

This clonotype was seen repeatedly, ten times or more. The chain is built from TRBV10-2 and TRBJ2-5; TRBD2 matches 11 bases. V lost 6 bases and J lost 2; bases outside the gene matches: 8. This CDR3 has 16 amino acids. The germline V gene has CDR1 WSHSY and CDR2 SAAADI. CDR3 sequence reads: CASRASGGSGQETQYF. In DNA form, the CDR3 reads TGCGCCAGCAGGGCTAGCGGGGGGTCAGGGCAAGAGACCCAGTACTTC.

This clonotype was observed a few times. The rearrangement uses TRBV29-1 and TRBJ1-1; 8 bases are a match to TRBD1. With 6 bases clipped from V and 1 base from J, the junction kept 13 bases outside the gene matches. Germline V gene data show CDR1 as SQVTM and CDR2 as ANQGSEA. The CDR3 spans 16 residues. The CDR3 nucleotides are TGCAGCGTCCATGTGCAGGGGGCAATTACGAACACTGAAGCTTTCTTT. Encoded protein: CSVHVQGAITNTEAFF.

This clonotype has only a few counts. This chain connects TRBV3-1 to TRBJ2-1; a possible D gene is TRBD1 (6 bases). This CDR3 has 14 amino acids. Germline V gene lookup returns CDR1 LGHDT and CDR2 YNNKEL (reference sequence). Trimming stripped 5 bases from V and 10 bases from J, with 18 bases between. CDR3 protein: CASSWTEGRAEQFF. The CDR3 nucleotides read TGTGCCAGCAGCTGGACAGAGGGTAGGGCGGAGCAGTTCTTC.

At least ten counts were recorded for this clonotype. The rearrangement uses TRBV7-6 and TRBJ2-3; 11 nucleotides agree with TRBD2. The CDR3 has 17 amino acids. With 1 base clipped from V and 1 base from J, the junction kept 4 bases outside the gene matches. The germline V gene encodes CDR1 SGHVS and CDR2 FNYEAQ. CDR3 residues: CASSLVTSGRGTDTQYF. The CDR3 DNA follows: TGTGCCAGCAGCTTAGTAACTAGCGGGAGAGGCACAGATACGCAGTATTTT.

This clonotype was seen many times. This sequence joins TRBV27 and TRBJ2-7; a possible D gene is TRBD1 (5 bases). The V and J ends lost 2 bases and 0 bases respectively, with 8 bases between them. Germline V CDR1 and CDR2: MNHEY, SMNVEV (reference sequence). The CDR3 runs 14 residues. CDR3 bases: TGTGCCAGCAGTTTAAAGGGGTCCTCCTACGAGCAGTACTTC. Translating gives CASSLKGSSYEQYF.

V and J are TRBV30 and TRBJ1-2; D call uncertain. V was trimmed by 0 bases and J by 6 bases, leaving 14 bases between them. The CDR3 extends over 14 amino acids. Germline V gene data show CDR1 as GTSNPN and CDR2 as SVGIG (reference sequence). The CDR3 sequence: CAWSVPPQSDGYTF. CDR3 DNA: TGTGCCTGGAGTGTTCCCCCCCAATCTGATGGCTACACCTTC.

Only a few counts were recorded for this clonotype. The gene calls are TRBV6-1 and TRBJ2-1; weak D call: TRBD2 (5 bases). CDR1 and CDR2 (germline): MNHNS, SASEGT. The CDR3 has 12 residues. Between the trimmed V and J ends, which lost 4 bases and 8 bases, there was a span of 9 bases. DNA for the CDR3: TGTGCCAGCAGTGGGGCTAGCCATGAGCAGTTCTTC. Encoded protein: CASSGASHEQFF.

The chain joins TRBV7-2 to TRBJ2-3; 7 bases fit TRBD2. V lost 5 bases, J lost 8 bases, and 19 bases stayed unmatched. The CDR3 consists of 17 residues. Germline lookup yields CDR1 SGHTA and CDR2 FQGNSA. As DNA, the CDR3 is TGTGCCAGCAGCCCGGGGGGAAGGACTAAACGTGCAGTTACGCAGTATTTT. Protein sequence: CASSPGGRTKRAVTQYF.

This clonotype came up a few times. The chain couples TRBV30 to TRBJ2-7, with TRBD1 matching 9 bases. Germline V lookup: CDR1 GTSNPN, CDR2 SVGIG (reference sequence). The CDR3 covers 15 residues. After removal of 2 bases from V and 1 base from J, the junction contained 6 bases not matched to a gene. CDR3 coding DNA: TGTGCCTGGAGTCCTGGGACAGGGTTTTCCTACGAGCAGTACTTC. This encodes CAWSPGTGFSYEQYF.

This clonotype was seen ten or more times. The chain uses TRBV7-9 and TRBJ2-5, with D possibly called TRBD1 or TRBD2 (6 bases each). Between the trimmed V and J ends, which lost 4 bases and 4 bases, there was a span of 19 bases. The CDR3 is 16 residues long. Germline CDR1 is SEHNR and CDR2 is FQNEAQ (reference sequence). The CDR3 DNA is TGTGCCAGCAGCTCTACCCTCGGGGGCTTCGGAGAGACCCAGTACTTC. Its translation: CASSSTLGGFGETQYF. The full variable domain, in which reference TRBV7-9 and TRBJ2-5 provide the parts outside the CDR3, is DTGVSQNPRHKITKRGQNVTFRCDPISEHNRLYWYRQTLGQGPEFLTYFQNEAQLEKSRLLSDRFSAERPKGSFSTLEIQRTEQGDSAMYLCASSSTLGGFGETQYFGPGTRLLVL.

In this sample, this clonotype turned up many times. V is TRBV12-3 or TRBV12-4 and J is TRBJ2-6, with TRBD1 identical over 8 bases. This CDR3 has 15 residues. With 7 bases clipped from V and 2 bases from J, the junction kept 4 bases outside the gene matches. This CDR3 is CASILQGAGANVLTF. The CDR3, as DNA: TGTGCCAGCATCCTACAGGGGGCTGGGGCCAACGTCCTGACTTTC.

This chain joins TRBV7-9 and TRBJ1-1, with D uncertain. Deletions cut 3 bases from V and 2 bases from J, with 7 bases between. Germline assignment: CDR1 SEHNR and CDR2 FQNEAQ (reference sequence). The CDR3 runs 13 residues. The CDR3 bases are TGTGCCAGCAGCTTTCCGGTAAACACTGAAGCTTTCTTT. Its protein is CASSFPVNTEAFF.

At least ten counts were recorded for this clonotype. This chain connects TRBV28 to TRBJ2-2; D may be TRBD2 (5 bases). Trimming left V 3 bases short and J 3 bases short, with 17 bases between. CDR1 and CDR2 (germline): MDHEN, SYDVKM. This CDR3 region has 17 residues. In nucleotides, the CDR3 is TGTGCCAGCAGTTTTCGCGAAGAGGAGAGGGACACCGGGGAGCTGTTTTTT. It is translated as CASSFREEERDTGELFF. Together with reference TRBV28 and TRBJ2-2, the CDR3 gives the full variable domain: DVKVTQSSRYLVKRTGEKVFLECVQDMDHENMFWYRQDPGLGLRLIYFSYDVKMKEKGDIPEGYSVSREKKERFSLILESASTNQTSMYLCASSFREEERDTGELFFGEGSRLTVL.

This clonotype was detected a few times. The chain employs TRBV20-1 and TRBJ1-1; tentative D call: TRBD1 (5 bases). Germline CDR1 and CDR2: DFQATT and SNEGSKA (reference sequence). The CDR3 runs 15 residues. V was trimmed by 2 bases and J by 1 base, leaving 14 bases between them. CDR3 residues: CSARPPGPQNTEAFF. The CDR3 nucleotides are TGCAGTGCTAGACCCCCGGGACCCCAGAACACTGAAGCTTTCTTT.

Only a few counts were recorded for this clonotype. This chain uses TRBV12-3 or TRBV12-4 with TRBJ1-1, with D perhaps TRBD1 (5 bases). The CDR3 contains 13 residues. V lost 6 bases and J 6 bases, leaving 14 bases between the germline ends. CDR3 nucleotides: TGTGCCAGCAGCACCGGGTGGGGGGCTGAAGCTTTCTTT. Encoded protein: CASSTGWGAEAFF.

The chain uses TRBV5-1 and TRBJ2-2, with TRBD1 matching over 7 bases. This CDR3 contains 17 residues. The germline V gene encodes CDR1 SGHRS and CDR2 YFSETQ. After removal of 1 base from V and 5 bases from J, the junction contained 11 bases not matched to a gene. The CDR3 protein is CASSLTPMRQGTGELFF. The CDR3 DNA follows: TGCGCCAGCAGCTTGACCCCCATGAGACAGGGAACCGGGGAGCTGTTTTTT. Filled out from reference TRBV5-1 and TRBJ2-2, the complete variable domain reads KAGVTQTPRYLIKTRGQQVTLSCSPISGHRSVSWYQQTPGQGLQFLFEYFSETQRNKGNFPGRFSGRQFSNSRSEMNVSTLELGDSALYLCASSLTPMRQGTGELFFGEGSRLTVL.

This chain uses TRBV30 with TRBJ1-6, with D hard to call. The CDR3 is made up of 14 amino acids. From germline, CDR1 is GTSNPN and CDR2 SVGIG (reference sequence). Trimming shortened V by 3 bases and J by 5 bases, and 11 bases separated the two germline ends. The CDR3 protein is CAWSVRADNSPLHF. The CDR3 DNA reads TGTGCCTGGAGCGTGAGGGCCGATAATTCACCCCTCCACTTT.

The chain uses TRBV2 and TRBJ2-1; 12 positions match TRBD2. With 4 bases clipped from V and 0 bases from J, the junction kept 4 bases outside the gene matches. The CDR3 is made up of 17 amino acids. Germline CDR1 and CDR2: SNHLY and FYNNEI. CDR3 sequence: CASSGLAGAPSYNEQFF. DNA for the CDR3: TGTGCCAGCAGTGGACTAGCGGGAGCCCCCTCCTACAATGAGCAGTTCTTC.

The rearrangement links TRBV4-3 to TRBJ1-4; no clear D. The CDR3 is 13 amino acids. V was trimmed by 0 bases and J by 8 bases, leaving 7 bases between them. Germline V lookup: CDR1 LGHNA, CDR2 YSLEER. DNA for the CDR3: TGCGCCAGCAGCCAAGACAGGCTCGAAAAACTGTTTTTT. The encoded protein is CASSQDRLEKLFF.

The rearrangement uses TRBV6-5 and TRBJ1-1; 10 bases are a match to TRBD1. The length of the CDR3 is 15 residues. Germline trimming cut 5 bases from V and 5 bases from J; bases unmatched to any gene: 8. Germline V gives CDR1 MNHEY, CDR2 SVGAGI. CDR3 sequence: CASSARQGARTEAFF. In nucleotides, the CDR3 is TGTGCCAGCAGTGCCAGACAGGGGGCGCGTACTGAAGCTTTCTTT.

This rearrangement joins TRBV12-3 or TRBV12-4 to TRBJ1-5, with D perhaps TRBD1 (6 bases). V lost 2 bases and J 0 bases, leaving 8 bases between the germline ends. The CDR3 runs to 15 residues. CDR3 region: CASSLTGISNQPQHF. The CDR3 DNA is TGTGCCAGCAGTTTAACAGGGATTAGCAATCAGCCCCAGCATTTT.

This clonotype was counted a few times. The V and J genes are TRBV29-1 and TRBJ2-1; D is unclear. V lost 4 bases to trimming and J lost 6 bases, with 7 bases between them. Germline CDR1 SQVTM, CDR2 ANQGSEA. The CDR3 contains 11 residues. CDR3 sequence reads: CSVVRRNEQFF. Written as DNA, the CDR3 is TGCAGCGTTGTACGACGCAATGAGCAGTTCTTC.

The sample holds many counts of this clonotype. The gene calls are TRBV27 and TRBJ1-6; D remains unclear. The CDR3 is made up of 19 amino acids. The V and J ends lost 2 bases and 0 bases respectively, with 17 bases between them. Germline V gene data show CDR1 as MNHEY and CDR2 as SMNVEV (reference sequence). The CDR3 loop reads CASSLVFSRKSSYNSPLHF. The CDR3 bases are TGTGCCAGCAGTTTAGTATTTTCACGGAAAAGCTCCTATAATTCACCCCTCCACTTT.

In this sample, this clonotype turned up many times. This chain links TRBV4-1 with TRBJ2-5, with 7 nucleotides matching TRBD1. The CDR3 contains 17 residues. Germline CDR1 reads MGHRA; CDR2 reads YSYEKL. The V gene end was trimmed by 3 bases and the J gene end by 2 bases; junction bases not matched to a gene: 12. The DNA for the CDR3 is TGCGCCAGCAGCCAGCTAACGTCGGGACAGCAACAAGAGACCCAGTACTTC. Translation gives CASSQLTSGQQQETQYF.

The table lists this clonotype with a few counts. The rearrangement joins TRBV2 to TRBJ1-5; the D gene is possibly TRBD1 (5 bases). Germline CDR1 and CDR2: SNHLY and FYNNEI. Trimming stripped 4 bases from V and 1 base from J, with 8 bases between. This CDR3 spans 14 amino acids. The CDR3 sequence is CASSGGRSNQPQHF. As DNA, the CDR3 is TGTGCCAGCAGTGGGGGACGGAGCAATCAGCCCCAGCATTTT.

This clonotype was counted a few times. The chain recombines TRBV4-2 with TRBJ1-1, with 7 bases aligning to TRBD1. The length of the CDR3 is 17 residues. V shed 1 base, J shed 4 bases, and the junction held 12 bases outside the gene matches. The V gene's germline CDR1 is LGHNA and CDR2 YNFKEQ. The CDR3 region is CASSQGGGAGGRTEAFF. Here the CDR3 DNA reads TGTGCCAGCAGCCAAGGAGGGGGAGCAGGGGGGCGCACTGAAGCTTTCTTT.

The rearrangement uses TRBV12-3 or TRBV12-4 and TRBJ2-3; D might be TRBD1 or TRBD2, each matching 7 bases. V lost 6 bases and J 4 bases, leaving 17 bases between the germline ends. This CDR3 spans 15 amino acids. The CDR3 nucleotides are TGTGCCAGCAGATCCGACAGGGAGGGAGCAGATACGCAGTATTTT. It specifies CASRSDREGADTQYF.